Listed below are T cell receptor beta chains from one sample, sequenced in a study of human T cells and chemical hapten exposure. Via MiXCR, TCRdb re-called the RACE reads, giving one row per CDR3 protein. Of approximately 370,000 distinct CDR3 sequences listed, approximately 5.8% are singletons. This material consisted of whole blood, taken in connection with sensitization to the hapten diphenylcyclopropenone (DPC). These receptors were obtained from a woman between 18 and 30 years old with alopecia areata. Some clones in this sample may be carry-over from other donors' samples. CDR3s include the opening cysteine and the closing phenylalanine or tryptophan. Each record gives: V gene, clone size, J gene, D gene, CDR3 DNA, CDR3 protein. D genes are given only for firm matches. Only part of the rows carry a size: once, few, many, or a class if the clone is expanded.

>TRBV12-3/TRBV12-4|NA|TRBJ2-2|TRBD2
TGTGCCAGCAGTTTAAGCGGGGGGGCCGCCGGGGAGCTGTTTTTT
CASSLSGGAAGELFF
>TRBV19|few|TRBJ1-2|NA
TGTGCCAGTAGTATTACGCGGGAGATCTTCTATGGCTACACCTTC
CASSITREIFYGYTF
>TRBV10-3|many|TRBJ2-7|NA
TGTGCCACCGGGGACTCGCCCTACGAGCAGTACTTC
CATGDSPYEQYF
>TRBV12-5|once|TRBJ2-3|NA
TGTGCTAGTTCCGTTGGGTTCGATACGCAGTATTTT
CASSVGFDTQYF
>TRBV29-1|many|TRBJ2-1|NA
TGCAGCGCTCCCCCCGACGGACTCTCCTACAATGAGCAGTTCTTC
CSAPPDGLSYNEQFF
>TRBV4-1|few|TRBJ1-1|NA
TGCGCCAGCAGCCCGACAGACTCTCAGGCAACTTTCTTT
CASSPTDSQATFF
>TRBV7-9|few|TRBJ2-2|TRBD2
TGTGCCAGCGGACTAGCGGGGGGGCTTGAGGACACCGGGGAGCTGTTTTTT
CASGLAGGLEDTGELFF
>TRBV7-2|many|TRBJ1-1|NA
TGTGCCAGCAGCTCCCGGGAAATAGAAGCTTTCTTT
CASSSREIEAFF
>TRBV20-1|NA|TRBJ2-1|NA
TGCAGTGCTAGAACCTGGGTCTCCTATAATGAGCAGTTCTTC
CSARTWVSYNEQFF
>TRBV20-1|few|TRBJ2-3|NA
TGCAGTGTACGAAAGGGAGGGGGCGCCGATACGCAGTATTTT
CSVRKGGGADTQYF
>TRBV14|NA|TRBJ1-4|NA
TGTGCCAGCTCTGCAGAGGGCGAAAAACTGTTTTTT
CASSAEGEKLFF
>TRBV7-9|many|TRBJ1-1|NA
TGTGCCAGCAGCCTAATGGATACGAAGGGGGAAGCTTTCTTT
CASSLMDTKGEAFF
>TRBV20-1|many|TRBJ1-5|NA
TGCAGTGCTAGAGAGGCGGGGAATCAGCCCCAGCATTTT
CSAREAGNQPQHF
>TRBV4-1|few|TRBJ2-7|NA
TGCGCCAGCAGCCCCAGGGTAACCCACTACGAGCAGTACTTC
CASSPRVTHYEQYF
>TRBV7-2|many|TRBJ2-3|NA
TGTGCCAGCAGTTTCCGTGGGGCAGATACGCAGTATTTT
CASSFRGADTQYF
>TRBV29-1|few|TRBJ1-2|NA
TGCAGCGCCGCACCGACCGAAACCAACTATGGCTACACCTTC
CSAAPTETNYGYTF
>TRBV5-1|few|TRBJ1-6|NA
TGCGCCAGCAGCCCGGCCAATAATTCACCCCTCCACTTT
CASSPANNSPLHF
>TRBV6-2/TRBV6-3|NA|TRBJ1-6|TRBD1
TGTGCCAGCAGTTCAGGACAGGCCTTGCTTAATTCACCCCTCCACTTT
CASSSGQALLNSPLHF
>TRBV5-1|NA|TRBJ2-3|TRBD2
TGCGCCAGCAGCTTGATTCGACTAGCGGGGTGTAGTACGCAGTATTTT
CASSLIRLAGCSTQYF
>TRBV20-1|many|TRBJ2-3|TRBD1
TGCAGTGCCCCGGACAGGGGGCGTTCAGATACGCAGTATTTT
CSAPDRGRSDTQYF
>TRBV2|many|TRBJ2-1|NA
TGTGCCAGCGGAGAGGGTGGGGAAGAGCAGTTCTTC
CASGEGGEEQFF
>TRBV6-2/TRBV6-3|few|TRBJ1-2|TRBD1
TGTGCCAGCAGTACAGGGGGCGCTTATGGCTACACCTTC
CASSTGGAYGYTF
>TRBV10-3|many|TRBJ1-2|NA
TGTGCCATCAGTGAGGTGCAGGTTAGGGACTATGGCTACACCTTC
CAISEVQVRDYGYTF
>TRBV6-5|few|TRBJ2-2|NA
TGTGCCAGCAGCCCCCAGGGGTCGGCGAACACCGGGGAGCTGTTTTTT
CASSPQGSANTGELFF
>TRBV6-4|many|TRBJ2-6|NA
TGTGCCAGCAGTGAGAGCTCTGGGGCCAACGTCCTGACTTTC
CASSESSGANVLTF
>TRBV9|NA|TRBJ1-2|NA
TGTGCCAGCAGCGTAGCTGATGGCGGACGGCAGATAAACTATGGCTACACCTTC
CASSVADGGRQINYGYTF
>TRBV6-5|NA|TRBJ2-7|TRBD2
TGTGCCAGCAGTCCACGGGAGGTAGTCTACGAGCAGTACTTC
CASSPREVVYEQYF
>TRBV7-2|few|TRBJ2-3|TRBD2
TGTGCCAGCAGCGAGGGACTATCCAAGTACACAGATACGCAGTATTTT
CASSEGLSKYTDTQYF
>TRBV6-2/TRBV6-3|few|TRBJ2-3|NA
TGTGCCAGCAGTTACACTACAGATACGCAGTATTTT
CASSYTTDTQYF
>TRBV7-9|many|TRBJ1-6|NA
TGTGCCAGCAGCTCGCACAGGGATAGCTCCTATAATTCACCCCTCCACTTT
CASSSHRDSSYNSPLHF
>TRBV4-3|many|TRBJ2-3|TRBD2
TGCGCCAGCAGCCAAGATAGCGGGGGGGCCGGGGATACGCAGTATTTT
CASSQDSGGAGDTQYF
>TRBV5-5|many|TRBJ2-7|NA
TGTGCCAGCAGCAGTTCCGGGACTCCCTCGAGGGAGCAGTACTTC
CASSSSGTPSREQYF
>TRBV6-6|NA|TRBJ1-2|NA
TGTGCCAGCAGTGGGGGACCGCCGCCTGGCTACACCTTC
CASSGGPPPGYTF
>TRBV6-5|few|TRBJ1-1|NA
TGTGCCAGCAGCTCCCCCGGTCCAAGGAACACTGAAGCTTTCTTT
CASSSPGPRNTEAFF
>TRBV20-1|NA|TRBJ1-5|TRBD1
TGCAGTGCAAGGCCGACAGGGTCTTGGGGGCAGCCCCAGCATTTT
CSARPTGSWGQPQHF
>TRBV28|many|TRBJ2-3|NA
TGTGCCAGCAGTACAGCCACAGATACGCAGTATTTT
CASSTATDTQYF
>TRBV2|few|TRBJ2-3|NA
TGTGCCAGCAGTCAAGACAGCGCTTTCACAGATACGCAGTATTTT
CASSQDSAFTDTQYF
>TRBV28|many|TRBJ1-1|NA
TGTGCCAGCAAAAAGGGAGGCAACAGTCACACTGAAGCTTTCTTT
CASKKGGNSHTEAFF
>TRBV28|NA|TRBJ2-3|NA
TGTGCCAGCAGTTTATTATATGGTGATACGCAGTATTTT
CASSLLYGDTQYF
>TRBV6-5|NA|TRBJ2-1|NA
TGTGCCAGCAGTCCGACGAGGCGATACAATGAGCAGTTCTTC
CASSPTRRYNEQFF
>TRBV2|many|TRBJ2-2|NA
TGTGCCAGCAGTTGGGACCTTACGAACACCGGGGAGCTGTTTTTT
CASSWDLTNTGELFF
>TRBV2|NA|TRBJ1-6|NA
TGTGCCAGCAGACAGAGTACCTATAATTCACCCCTCCACTTT
CASRQSTYNSPLHF
>TRBV11-3|many|TRBJ2-1|NA
TGTGCCAGCAGCTTACCGGGGAATGAGCAGTTCTTC
CASSLPGNEQFF